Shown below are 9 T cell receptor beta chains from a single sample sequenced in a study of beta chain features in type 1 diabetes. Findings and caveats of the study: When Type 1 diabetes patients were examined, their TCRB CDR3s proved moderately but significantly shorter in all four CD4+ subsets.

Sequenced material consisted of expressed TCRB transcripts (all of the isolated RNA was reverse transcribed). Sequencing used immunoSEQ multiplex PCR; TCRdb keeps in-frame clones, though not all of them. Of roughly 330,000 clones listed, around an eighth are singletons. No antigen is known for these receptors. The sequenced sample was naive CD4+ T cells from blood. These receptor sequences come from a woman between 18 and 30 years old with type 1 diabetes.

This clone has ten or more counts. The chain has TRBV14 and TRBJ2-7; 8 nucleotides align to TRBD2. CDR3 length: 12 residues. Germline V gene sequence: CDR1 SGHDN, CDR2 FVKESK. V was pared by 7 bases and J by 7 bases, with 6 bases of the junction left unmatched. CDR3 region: CASMGLVGEQYF. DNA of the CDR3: TGTGCCAGCATGGGACTAGTGGGAGAGCAGTACTTC. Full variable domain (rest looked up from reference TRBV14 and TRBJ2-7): EAGVTQFPSHSVIEKGQTVTLRCDPISGHDNLYWYRRVMGKEIKFLLHFVKESKQDESGMPNNRFLAERTGGTYSTLKVQPAELEDSGVYFCASMGLVGEQYFGPGTRLTVT.

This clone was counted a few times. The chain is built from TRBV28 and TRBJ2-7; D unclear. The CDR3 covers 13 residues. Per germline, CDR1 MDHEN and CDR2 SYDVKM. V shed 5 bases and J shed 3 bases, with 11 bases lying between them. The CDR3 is CASSPDSIYEQYF. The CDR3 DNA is TGTGCCAGCAGTCCCGACTCTATCTACGAGCAGTACTTC.

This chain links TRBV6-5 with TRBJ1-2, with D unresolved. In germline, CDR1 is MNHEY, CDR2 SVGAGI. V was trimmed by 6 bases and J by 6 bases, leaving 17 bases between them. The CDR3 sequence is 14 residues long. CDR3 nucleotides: TGTGCCAGCAGGCCACGGACTCTCGGTAATGGCTACACCTTC. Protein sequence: CASRPRTLGNGYTF.

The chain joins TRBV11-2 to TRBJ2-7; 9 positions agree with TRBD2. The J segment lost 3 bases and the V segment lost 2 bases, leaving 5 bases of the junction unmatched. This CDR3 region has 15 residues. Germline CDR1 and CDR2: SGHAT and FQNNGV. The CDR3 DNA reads TGTGCCAGCAGCTTACTAGCGGGGACCTTCTACGAGCAGTACGTC. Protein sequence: CASSLLAGTFYEQYV.

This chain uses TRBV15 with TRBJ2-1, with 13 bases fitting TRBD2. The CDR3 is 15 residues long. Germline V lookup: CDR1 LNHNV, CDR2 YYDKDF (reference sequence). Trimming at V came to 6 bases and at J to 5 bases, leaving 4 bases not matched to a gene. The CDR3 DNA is TGTGCCACCAGGCCGGGACTAGCGGGAAACAATGAGCAGTTCTTC. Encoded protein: CATRPGLAGNNEQFF.

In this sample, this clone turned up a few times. CDR3 nucleotide sequence: TGTGCCAGCAGTGAATTGAGCAGGTACAATGAGCAGTTCTTC. Protein: CASSELSRYNEQFF. The chain joins TRBV2 to TRBJ2-1; D is ambiguous. Germline CDR1 reads SNHLY; CDR2 reads FYNNEI. The CDR3 loop spans 14 amino acids. Trimming removed 2 bases at V and 4 bases at J, with 9 bases between. Filled out from reference TRBV2 and TRBJ2-1, the complete variable domain reads EPEVTQTPSHQVTQMGQEVILRCVPISNHLYFYWYRQILGQKVEFLVSFYNNEISEKSEIFDDQFSVERPDGSNFTLKIRSTKLEDSAMYFCASSELSRYNEQFFGPGTRLTVL.

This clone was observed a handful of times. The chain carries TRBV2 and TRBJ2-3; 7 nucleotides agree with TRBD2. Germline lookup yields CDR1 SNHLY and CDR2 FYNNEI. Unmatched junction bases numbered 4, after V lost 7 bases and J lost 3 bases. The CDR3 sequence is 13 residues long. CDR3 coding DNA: TGTGCCAGCACAAGACTAGCAACAGATACGCAGTATTTT. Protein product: CASTRLATDTQYF. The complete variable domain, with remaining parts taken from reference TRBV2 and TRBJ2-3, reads EPEVTQTPSHQVTQMGQEVILRCVPISNHLYFYWYRQILGQKVEFLVSFYNNEISEKSEIFDDQFSVERPDGSNFTLKIRSTKLEDSAMYFCASTRLATDTQYFGPGTRLTVL.

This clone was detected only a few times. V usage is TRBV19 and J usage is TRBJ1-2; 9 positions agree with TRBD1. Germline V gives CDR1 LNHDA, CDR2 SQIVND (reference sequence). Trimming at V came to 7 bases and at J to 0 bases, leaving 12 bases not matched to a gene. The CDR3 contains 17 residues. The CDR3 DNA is TGTGCCAGTACCCCCCGGGGACAGGGATCCCCTAACTATGGCTACACCTTC. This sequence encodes CASTPRGQGSPNYGYTF. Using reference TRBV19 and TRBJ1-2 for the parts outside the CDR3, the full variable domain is DGGITQSPKYLFRKEGQNVTLSCEQNLNHDAMYWYRQDPGQGLRLIYYSQIVNDFQKGDIAEGYSVSREKKESFPLTVTSAQKNPTAFYLCASTPRGQGSPNYGYTFGSGTRLTVV.

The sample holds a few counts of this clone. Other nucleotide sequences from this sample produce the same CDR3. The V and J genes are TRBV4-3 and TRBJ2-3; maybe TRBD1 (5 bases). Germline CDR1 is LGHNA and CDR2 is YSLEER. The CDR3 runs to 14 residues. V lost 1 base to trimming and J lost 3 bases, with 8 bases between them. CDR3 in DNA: TGCGCCAGCAGCCAAGGCACAGGAACAGATACGCAGTATTTT. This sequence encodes CASSQGTGTDTQYF.